The 26 T cell receptor beta chains presented below share a single source sample, sequenced in a study of identical twins. MiXCR was run by TCRdb on the 5' RACE reads, yielding one entry per CDR3 protein. The table lists approximately 500,000 distinct CDR3 sequences, roughly a quarter of them singletons. These records were also assigned to another study, of T cells expressing NK-cell markers.

Sequences were obtained from CD4+ T cells sorted from blood. The source is a woman under 30 in good health.

CDR3 nucleotide sequence: TGTGCCAGCAGCCAAGTGGGTCCCCAAAACATTCAGTACTTC. Translation: CASSQVGPQNIQYF. The chain combines TRBV14 with TRBJ2-4; D call uncertain. The CDR3 runs 14 residues. Germline loops: CDR1 SGHDN, CDR2 FVKESK. The V and J ends lost 1 base and 5 bases respectively, with 9 bases between them.

J is TRBJ1-4 and V is TRBV5-1, with no clear D. CDR3 size: 14 residues. The germline CDR1 and CDR2 sequences are SGHRS and YFSETQ. Trimming removed 0 bases from V and 7 bases from J, with 10 bases in between. The DNA of the CDR3 is TGCGCCAGCAGCTTGGGGAGCGTGAGTGAAAAACTGTTTTTT. This translates into CASSLGSVSEKLFF.

Only a few counts were recorded for this clonotype. The rearrangement joins TRBV5-1 to TRBJ1-2; 8 nucleotides agree with TRBD1. V was pared by 4 bases and J by 0 bases, with 5 bases of the junction left unmatched. Germline V gene data show CDR1 as SGHRS and CDR2 as YFSETQ. The CDR3 sequence is 15 residues long. The CDR3 loop reads CASSIRQGTNYGYTF. The DNA of the CDR3 is TGCGCCAGCAGCATTCGACAGGGGACTAACTATGGCTACACCTTC.

This clonotype was seen only a few times. The chain has TRBV5-1 and TRBJ2-1; D ambiguous. Germline CDR1 reads SGHRS; CDR2 reads YFSETQ. This CDR3 is built from 15 residues. V lost 2 bases to trimming and J lost 6 bases, with 15 bases between them. Here the CDR3 reads CASSFSQVYVNEQFF. As DNA, the CDR3 is TGCGCCAGCAGCTTCTCCCAAGTCTATGTCAATGAGCAGTTCTTC.

The sample holds many counts of this clonotype. This chain links TRBV20-1 with TRBJ1-1; D possibly corresponds to TRBD1 (5 bases). V lost 1 base, J lost 4 bases, and 7 bases lay in between. Germline V lookup: CDR1 DFQATT, CDR2 SNEGSKA (reference sequence). This CDR3 has 12 residues. As DNA, the CDR3 is TGCAGTGCTAGAGTCGGGGGCACTGAAGCTTTCTTT. Protein sequence: CSARVGGTEAFF.

V and J are TRBV9 and TRBJ2-1; 14 nucleotides align to TRBD2. The trim removed 6 bases at V and 7 bases at J, leaving 6 bases unmatched. The germline CDR1 and CDR2 sequences are SGDLS and YYNGEE. The CDR3 length is 15 residues. The CDR3: CASNPTSGGENEQFF. Here the CDR3 DNA reads TGTGCCAGCAACCCGACTAGCGGGGGGGAAAATGAGCAGTTCTTC.

The gene calls are TRBV14 and TRBJ2-1; unclear D gene. Trimming cost V 4 bases and J 3 bases, with 13 bases left between them. The CDR3 runs 15 residues. The germline V gene encodes CDR1 SGHDN and CDR2 FVKESK. The CDR3 spells CASSLSIGVYNEQFF. The CDR3 DNA sequence: TGTGCCAGCAGCCTTTCTATTGGGGTCTACAATGAGCAGTTCTTC.

The genes are TRBV5-6 and TRBJ1-3; D is perhaps TRBD1 (6 bases). V was shortened by 1 base and J by 0 bases, with 11 bases between the two germline ends. This CDR3 is 16 amino acids long. Germline V lookup: CDR1 SGHDT, CDR2 YYEEEE. The CDR3 protein is CASSLTGTYSGNTIYF. CDR3 nucleotides: TGTGCCAGCAGCTTGACAGGGACCTACTCTGGAAACACCATATATTTT.

The chain has TRBV3-1 and TRBJ2-1; 7 positions match TRBD2. Trimming took 1 base from V and 14 from J; bases not matched to a gene: 11. This CDR3 region has 14 residues. Germline V gene sequence: CDR1 LGHDT, CDR2 YNNKEL (reference sequence). CDR3 sequence (DNA): TGTGCCAGCAGCCAAGGGCTAGCGGAACGGGGGGAGTTCTTC. Its protein is CASSQGLAERGEFF.

The DNA for the CDR3 is TGTGCCAGCAGTTACGCCGGGATAGGTGGAGAAAAACTGTTTTTT. This gives the protein CASSYAGIGGEKLFF. The chain joins TRBV6-5 to TRBJ1-4; D gene unclear. The CDR3 is made up of 15 amino acids. Germline V gives CDR1 MNHEY, CDR2 SVGAGI. The V end was cut by 2 bases, the J end by 8 bases, with 15 bases between.

Only a few counts were recorded for this clonotype. V gene TRBV4-2 combines with J gene TRBJ2-3; tentative D call: TRBD2 (7 bases). This CDR3 has 15 residues. The germline V gene encodes CDR1 LGHNA and CDR2 YNFKEQ. V was trimmed by 3 bases and J by 4 bases, leaving 14 bases between them. CDR3 loop: CASSQVAGAADTQYF. The CDR3 DNA is TGTGCCAGCAGCCAGGTGGCGGGGGCCGCAGATACGCAGTATTTT.

This clonotype appeared a few times. This sequence joins TRBV5-6 and TRBJ2-1; no clear D gene. Trimming took 4 bases from V and 8 from J, leaving 13 bases between them. CDR3 length: 13 residues. Germline V gene sequence: CDR1 SGHDT, CDR2 YYEEEE. The CDR3 sequence is CASSRRDGHEQFF. As DNA, the CDR3 is TGTGCCAGCAGCCGAAGAGATGGACATGAGCAGTTCTTC.

This chain connects TRBV5-1 to TRBJ2-6, with 9 bases aligning to TRBD1. V shed 4 bases and J 2 bases; nucleotides not matched to a gene: 4. CDR3 length equals 16 residues. The germline V gene has CDR1 SGHRS and CDR2 YFSETQ. The chain's CDR3 is CASSPTGGTGANVLTF. CDR3 bases: TGCGCCAGCAGCCCGACAGGGGGGACTGGGGCCAACGTCCTGACTTTC.

The chain links TRBV5-1 to TRBJ2-1; a possible D gene is TRBD1 (6 bases). The CDR3 is 16 amino acids. In germline, CDR1 is SGHRS, CDR2 YFSETQ. The V end was cut by 4 bases, the J end by 0 bases, with 14 bases between. Here the CDR3 reads CASSLTGTYSYNEQFF. For the CDR3, the DNA is TGCGCCAGCAGCCTCACCGGGACATACTCCTACAATGAGCAGTTCTTC.

This clonotype appeared many times. The chain recombines TRBV20-1 with TRBJ2-7, with TRBD2 as a possible D gene (5 bases). Trimming pared 5 bases from V and 1 base from J, leaving 12 bases between. The V gene's germline CDR1 is DFQATT and CDR2 SNEGSKA (reference sequence). CDR3 length equals 13 residues. CDR3 bases: TGCAGTGCTCAACCGGGATGGTCCTACGAGCAGTACTTC. Protein sequence: CSAQPGWSYEQYF.

This clonotype was seen more than once but under ten times. The rearrangement uses TRBV6-1 and TRBJ1-6; the D gene is possibly TRBD1 (5 bases). Per the germline V gene, CDR1 is MNHNS and CDR2 is SASEGT. The CDR3 is 15 residues long. V lost 7 bases to trimming and J lost 8 bases, with 18 bases between them. In nucleotides, the CDR3 is TGTGCCAGCACCCGAGGGGCAAAGTGGCATTCACCCCTCCACTTT. Translating it yields CASTRGAKWHSPLHF.

This clonotype has a handful of counts. The CDR3: CASRVSYEQYF. The CDR3 DNA sequence: TGTGCCAGCAGGGTCTCCTACGAGCAGTACTTC. The V gene is TRBV2, the J gene TRBJ2-7; D not resolved. Trimming removed 6 bases at V and 0 bases at J, with 3 bases between. Germline CDR1 reads SNHLY; CDR2 reads FYNNEI. This CDR3 has 11 residues.

CDR3 sequence reads: CASKQGADGYTF. As DNA, the CDR3 is TGCGCCAGCAAACAGGGGGCTGATGGCTACACCTTC. V usage is TRBV5-1 and J usage is TRBJ1-2; TRBD1 agrees at 9 bases. The ends lost 6 bases at V and 6 bases at J; junction bases unmatched: 3. Germline lookup yields CDR1 SGHRS and CDR2 YFSETQ. CDR3 length: 12 residues.

J is TRBJ1-2 and V is TRBV15; 7 nucleotides align to TRBD1. The CDR3 has 15 residues. V was pared by 3 bases and J by 8 bases, with 12 bases of the junction left unmatched. Per germline, CDR1 LNHNV and CDR2 YYDKDF (reference sequence). The CDR3 reads CATSSLRGRGMGYTF. In DNA, the CDR3 is TGTGCCACCAGCAGCCTTAGGGGCAGGGGGATGGGCTACACCTTC.

This clonotype came up many times. The chain joins TRBV21-1 to TRBJ2-1; the DNA was not compared with TRBD2, the D call given in the table. TRBV21-1 is a pseudogene segment. The CDR3 has 17 residues. Here the CDR3 DNA reads TGTGCCAGCAGCATCATTGCCCTAGCGGGGGGCGAAACGGGGCAGTTCTTC. It translates to CASSIIALAGGETGQFF.

This clonotype showed up just a few times. V and J are TRBV7-2 and TRBJ2-4, with 9 bases that match TRBD2. V lost 1 base, J lost 1 base, and 2 bases stayed unmatched. The CDR3 has 16 amino acids. CDR1 SGHTA and CDR2 FQGNSA come from the germline V gene. This chain's CDR3 is CASSLGSGRAKNIQYF. The DNA of the CDR3 is TGTGCCAGCAGCTTAGGCAGCGGGAGGGCCAAAAACATTCAGTACTTC. Full variable domain (remainder filled in from reference TRBV7-2 and TRBJ2-4): GAGVSQSPSNKVTEKGKDVELRCDPISGHTALYWYRQSLGQGLEFLIYFQGNSAPDKSGLPSDRFSAERTGGSVSTLTIQRTQQEDSAVYLCASSLGSGRAKNIQYFGAGTRLSVL.

V is TRBV4-1 and J is TRBJ2-1; the match to TRBD2 covers 9 bases. Germline CDR1 and CDR2: MGHRA and YSYEKL. The CDR3 length is 15 residues. V was clipped by 4 bases and J by 7 bases; unmatched bases: 8. The CDR3 nucleotides read TGCGCCAGCAGCCGTCCGACTAGCGGAGTAAATGAGCAGTTCTTC. Translation: CASSRPTSGVNEQFF.

The chain employs TRBV5-1 and TRBJ2-6; D not certain. V was clipped by 0 bases and J by 11 bases, with 3 bases between them. The CDR3 has 11 amino acids. Per the germline V gene, CDR1 is SGHRS and CDR2 is YFSETQ. CDR3 loop: CASSLEYVLTF. CDR3 bases: TGCGCCAGCAGCTTGGAATACGTCCTGACTTTC. The full variable domain, completed using reference TRBV5-1 and TRBJ2-6, is KAGVTQTPRYLIKTRGQQVTLSCSPISGHRSVSWYQQTPGQGLQFLFEYFSETQRNKGNFPGRFSGRQFSNSRSEMNVSTLELGDSALYLCASSLEYVLTFGAGSRLTVL.

This clonotype came up a few times. The gene calls are TRBV29-1 and TRBJ2-7, with D unresolved. Germline V gene data show CDR1 as SQVTM and CDR2 as ANQGSEA. There are 12 residues in the CDR3. The V end lost 4 bases, the J end lost 0 bases, and 7 bases lay between the germline ends. The CDR3 region is CSVALSSYEQYF. The CDR3, as DNA: TGCAGCGTTGCTCTAAGCTCCTACGAGCAGTACTTC.

The chain uses TRBV3-1 and TRBJ1-2, with D maybe TRBD1 (6 bases). CDR1 LGHDT and CDR2 YNNKEL come from the germline V gene (reference sequence). The CDR3 length is 14 residues. Trimming stripped 0 bases from V and 8 bases from J, with 13 bases between. The DNA for the CDR3 is TGTGCCAGCAGCCAAGAGGCAGGGGATGGGGGCTACACCTTC. It codes for CASSQEAGDGGYTF. Full variable domain (missing parts from reference TRBV3-1 and TRBJ1-2): DTAVSQTPKYLVTQMGNDKSIKCEQNLGHDTMYWYKQDSKKFLKIMFSYNNKELIINETVPNRFSPKSPDKAHLNLHINSLELGDSAVYFCASSQEAGDGGYTFGSGTRLTVV.

This clonotype was seen only a few times. The CDR3 nucleotides are TGTGCCAGCAACCCGGGTCCCCGTGTCTCTGGGGCCAACGTCCTGACTTTC. As protein: CASNPGPRVSGANVLTF. The chain has TRBV6-1 and TRBJ2-6; D is unresolved. The germline CDR1 and CDR2 sequences are MNHNS and SASEGT. The CDR3 has 17 amino acids. Trimming left V 7 bases short and J 0 bases short, with 16 bases between.